Listed below are T cell receptor beta chains from one sample, sequenced in a study of monozygotic twins with inflammatory bowel disease. TCRdb reprocessed the 5' RACE reads, keeping one entry per CDR3 protein, no DNA. The table for this sample gives 300,000 to 400,000 distinct CDR3 sequences. Input material: blood. All receptors come from a human donor with ulcerative colitis or Crohn's disease, or a healthy co-twin of an affected twin (not recorded which). The CDR3 runs from the conserved cysteine through the conserved F or W. Some rows mark clone size as missing; the rest say once, few, many or name a class of expanded clone.

clone_size | j_call | v_call | cdr3_aa
- | TRBJ2-1 | TRBV29-1 | CSVQTGTYNEQFF
- | TRBJ2-1 | TRBV6-5 | CASSYRMGYNEQFF
- | TRBJ1-5 | TRBV28 | CASLWDSAKKLGSNQPQHF
- | TRBJ2-3 | TRBV28 | CASSRRDLSDTQYF
medium-sized | TRBJ1-2 | TRBV5-1 | CASSLNRVDDGYTF
- | TRBJ2-3 | TRBV11-3 | CASSSRRRPWTSGRPDTQYF
- | TRBJ2-1 | TRBV7-2 | CASSEGTGTYNEQFF
- | TRBJ1-5 | TRBV4-2 | CASSQEEGGNQPQHF
- | TRBJ2-7 | TRBV5-1 | CASSPPGNEQYF
- | TRBJ2-1 | TRBV20-1 | CSARRGQGAQYEQFF
- | TRBJ2-3 | TRBV18 | CASSPPRGGERTDTQYF
- | TRBJ1-2 | TRBV24-1 | CATSDPDRIYGYTF
- | TRBJ2-7 | TRBV20-1 | CSASTGRYEQYF
- | TRBJ1-1 | TRBV6-2/TRBV6-3 | CASSYWFGFGGTEAFF
- | TRBJ2-2 | TRBV11-2 | CASSSTGDTGELFF
- | TRBJ2-1 | TRBV24-1 | CATTSLPGEQFF
- | TRBJ2-7 | TRBV4-3 | CASSQDESGGPYEQYF
- | TRBJ2-5 | TRBV5-1 | CASSPLRQGDLPETQYF
- | TRBJ2-1 | TRBV5-1 | CASSIGTSGGINEQFF
- | TRBJ2-1 | TRBV2 | CARNRANNEQFF
- | TRBJ2-3 | TRBV6-5 | CASSFPRQPGDTQYF
- | TRBJ1-2 | TRBV24-1 | CATSDPGPSNYGYTF